The sequence of this T cell receptor beta chain was determined in a study of shared T cell receptors in the human thymus. Data came from immunoSEQ multiplex PCR; TCRdb stores just in-frame clones and leaves some out. Among roughly 410,000 clones listed, 95% were seen once. The V and J ends lost 6 bases and 7 bases respectively, with 15 bases between them. The CDR3 is 14 residues long. The V gene's germline CDR1 is MGHRA and CDR2 YSYEKL. The sequencing sample was made of thymocytes. The chain uses TRBV4-1 and TRBJ2-2, with D possibly matching TRBD2 (6 bases). The clonotype was recovered from a human donor. CDR3 coding DNA: TGCGCCAGCAGAACGGGACTGGAAGTCGGGGAGCTGTTTTTT. It yields the protein CASRTGLEVGELFF.